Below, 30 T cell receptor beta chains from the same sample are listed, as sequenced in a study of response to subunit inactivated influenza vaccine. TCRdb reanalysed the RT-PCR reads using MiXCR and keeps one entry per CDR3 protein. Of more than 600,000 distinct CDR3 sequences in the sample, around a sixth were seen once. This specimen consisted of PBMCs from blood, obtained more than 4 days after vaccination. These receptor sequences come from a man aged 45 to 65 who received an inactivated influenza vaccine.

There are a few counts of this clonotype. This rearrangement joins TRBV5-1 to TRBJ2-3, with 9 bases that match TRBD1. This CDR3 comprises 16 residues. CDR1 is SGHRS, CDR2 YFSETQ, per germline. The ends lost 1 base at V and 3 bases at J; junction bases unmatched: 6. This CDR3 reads CASSLPLTGGTDTQYF. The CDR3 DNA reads TGCGCCAGCAGCTTGCCCTTGACAGGGGGTACAGATACGCAGTATTTT. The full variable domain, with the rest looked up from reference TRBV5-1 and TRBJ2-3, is KAGVTQTPRYLIKTRGQQVTLSCSPISGHRSVSWYQQTPGQGLQFLFEYFSETQRNKGNFPGRFSGRQFSNSRSEMNVSTLELGDSALYLCASSLPLTGGTDTQYFGPGTRLTVL.

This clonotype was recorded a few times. CDR3 sequence (DNA): TGTGCCATCAGTGAGCCGAGGCGGGACGGCAACAATGAGCAGTTCTTC. This encodes CAISEPRRDGNNEQFF. The chain uses TRBV10-3 and TRBJ2-1, with D possibly matching TRBD2 (6 bases). From germline, CDR1 is ENHRY and CDR2 SYGVKD. The CDR3 is 16 residues long. V lost 2 bases to trimming and J lost 5 bases, with 16 bases between them.

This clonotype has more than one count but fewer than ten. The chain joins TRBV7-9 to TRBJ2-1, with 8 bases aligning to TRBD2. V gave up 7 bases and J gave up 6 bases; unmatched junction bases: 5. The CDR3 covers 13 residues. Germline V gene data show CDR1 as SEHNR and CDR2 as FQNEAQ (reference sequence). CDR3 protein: CASILAGVNEQFF. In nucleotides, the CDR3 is TGTGCCAGCATTCTAGCGGGCGTCAATGAGCAGTTCTTC. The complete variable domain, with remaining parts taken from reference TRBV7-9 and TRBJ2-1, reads DTGVSQNPRHKITKRGQNVTFRCDPISEHNRLYWYRQTLGQGPEFLTYFQNEAQLEKSRLLSDRFSAERPKGSFSTLEIQRTEQGDSAMYLCASILAGVNEQFFGPGTRLTVL.

Here the CDR3 DNA reads TGTGCCAGCAGCTTAGCGTTGGGTTGGTACGAGCAGTACTTC. Translated, it gives CASSLALGWYEQYF. The chain joins TRBV7-2 to TRBJ2-7; no clear D. This CDR3 is built from 14 residues. CDR1 and CDR2 from the germline V gene are SGHTA and FQGNSA. Trimming cost V 0 bases and J 4 bases, with 10 bases left between them.

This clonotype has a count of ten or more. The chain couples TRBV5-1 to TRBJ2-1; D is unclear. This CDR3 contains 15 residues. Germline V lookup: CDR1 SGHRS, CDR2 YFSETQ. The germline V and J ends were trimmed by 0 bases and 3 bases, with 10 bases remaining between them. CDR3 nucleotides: TGCGCCAGCAGCTTGGACAGAATGGGCTACAATGAGCAGTTCTTC. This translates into CASSLDRMGYNEQFF.

As DNA, the CDR3 is TGTGCCAGCAGCTTAGAGCGGCAGGGAGATGGCTACACCTTC. This encodes CASSLERQGDGYTF. The chain carries TRBV11-2 and TRBJ1-2, with D perhaps TRBD1 (5 bases). The ends were cut back, 0 bases at V and 6 bases at J, with 11 bases in the middle. Germline-derived CDR1 and CDR2 are SGHAT and FQNNGV. The CDR3 covers 14 residues.

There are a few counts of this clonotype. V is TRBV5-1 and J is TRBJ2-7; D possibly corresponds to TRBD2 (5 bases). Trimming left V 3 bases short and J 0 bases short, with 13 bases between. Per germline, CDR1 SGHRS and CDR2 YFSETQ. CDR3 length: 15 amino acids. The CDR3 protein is CASSSIPGDSYEQYF. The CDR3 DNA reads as TGCGCCAGCAGCTCTATTCCCGGGGACTCCTACGAGCAGTACTTC.

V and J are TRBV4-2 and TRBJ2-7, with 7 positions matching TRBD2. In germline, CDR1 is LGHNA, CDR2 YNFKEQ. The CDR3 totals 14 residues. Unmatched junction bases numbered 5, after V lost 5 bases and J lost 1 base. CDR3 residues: CASSEREGSYEQYF. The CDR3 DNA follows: TGTGCCAGCAGCGAAAGGGAGGGTTCCTACGAGCAGTACTTC.

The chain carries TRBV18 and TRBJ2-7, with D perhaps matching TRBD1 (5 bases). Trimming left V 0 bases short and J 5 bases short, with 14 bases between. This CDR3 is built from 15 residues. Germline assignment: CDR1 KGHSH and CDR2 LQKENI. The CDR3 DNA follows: TGTGCCAGCTCACCACCTGATGGACACTTCGACGAGCAGTACTTC. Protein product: CASSPPDGHFDEQYF.

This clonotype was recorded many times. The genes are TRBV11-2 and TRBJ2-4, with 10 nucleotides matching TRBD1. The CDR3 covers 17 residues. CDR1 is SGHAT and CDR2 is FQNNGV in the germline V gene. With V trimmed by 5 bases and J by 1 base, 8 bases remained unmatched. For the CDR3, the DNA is TGTGCCAGCAGCCAAATAGACAGGGGGCTTGCCAAAAACATTCAGTACTTC. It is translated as CASSQIDRGLAKNIQYF.

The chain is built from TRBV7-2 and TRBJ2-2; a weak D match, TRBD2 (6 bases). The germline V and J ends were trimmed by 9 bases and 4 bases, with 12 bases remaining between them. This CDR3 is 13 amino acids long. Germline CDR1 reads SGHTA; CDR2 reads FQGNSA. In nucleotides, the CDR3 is TGTGCCAGTAAGGGGAGGCTCACCGGGGAGCTGTTTTTT. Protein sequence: CASKGRLTGELFF.

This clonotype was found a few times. The CDR3 loop is CASLSYRPGQAYEQYF. The CDR3 DNA is TGTGCCAGCCTCAGTTATCGACCGGGACAGGCCTACGAGCAGTACTTC. This sequence joins TRBV28 and TRBJ2-7, with 8 bases that match TRBD1. Germline values: CDR1 MDHEN, CDR2 SYDVKM. Losses at the gene ends were 8 bases for V and 2 bases for J; bases not matched to a gene: 14. The CDR3 totals 16 residues. Drawing the rest from reference TRBV28 and TRBJ2-7, the complete variable domain is DVKVTQSSRYLVKRTGEKVFLECVQDMDHENMFWYRQDPGLGLRLIYFSYDVKMKEKGDIPEGYSVSREKKERFSLILESASTNQTSMYLCASLSYRPGQAYEQYFGPGTRLTVT.

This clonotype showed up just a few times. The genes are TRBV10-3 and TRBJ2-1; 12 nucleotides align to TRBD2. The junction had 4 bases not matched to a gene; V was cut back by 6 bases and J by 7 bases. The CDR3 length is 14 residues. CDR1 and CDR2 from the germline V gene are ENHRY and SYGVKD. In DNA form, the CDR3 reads TGTGCCATCAGGGGACTAGCGGGTTTGAATGAGCAGTTCTTC. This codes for CAIRGLAGLNEQFF.

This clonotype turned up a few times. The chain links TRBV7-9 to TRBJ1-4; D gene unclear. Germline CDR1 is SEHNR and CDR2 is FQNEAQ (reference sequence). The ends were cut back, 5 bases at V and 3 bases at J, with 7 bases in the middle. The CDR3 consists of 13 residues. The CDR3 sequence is CASSLLPNEKLFF. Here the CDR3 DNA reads TGTGCCAGCAGCCTCTTGCCTAATGAAAAACTGTTTTTT.

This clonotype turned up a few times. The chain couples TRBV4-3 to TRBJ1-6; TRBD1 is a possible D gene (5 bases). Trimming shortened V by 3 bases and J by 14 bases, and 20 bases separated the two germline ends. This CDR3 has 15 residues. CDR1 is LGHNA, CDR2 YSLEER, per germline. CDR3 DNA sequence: TGCGCCAGCAGCCACCAACGGGACTCGATTTCGGCCCTCCACTTT. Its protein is CASSHQRDSISALHF.

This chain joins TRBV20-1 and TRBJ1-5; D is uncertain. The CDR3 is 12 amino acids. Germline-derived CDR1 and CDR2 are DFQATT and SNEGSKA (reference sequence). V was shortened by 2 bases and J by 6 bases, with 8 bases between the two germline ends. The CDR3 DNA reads TGCAGTGCTAGAAGGTTCGGTCAGCCCCAGCATTTT. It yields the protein CSARRFGQPQHF.

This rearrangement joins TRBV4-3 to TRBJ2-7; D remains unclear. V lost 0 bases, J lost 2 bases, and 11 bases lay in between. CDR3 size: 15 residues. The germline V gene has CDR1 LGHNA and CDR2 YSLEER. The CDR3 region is CASSQDSSSPYEQYF. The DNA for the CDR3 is TGCGCCAGCAGCCAAGATTCCAGTTCTCCCTACGAGCAGTACTTC.

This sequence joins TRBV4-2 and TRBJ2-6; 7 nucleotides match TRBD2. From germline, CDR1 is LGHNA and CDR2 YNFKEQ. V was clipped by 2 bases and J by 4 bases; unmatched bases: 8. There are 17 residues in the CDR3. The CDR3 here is CASSQTLGGLGANVLTF. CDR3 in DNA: TGTGCCAGCAGCCAAACCCTGGGAGGGCTCGGGGCCAACGTCCTGACTTTC.

In nucleotides, the CDR3 is TGTGCCAGCAGCGACCCCTGGATACCGGGACAGCGCTACCCGACAACTAATGAAAAACTGTTTTTT. Translating gives CASSDPWIPGQRYPTTNEKLFF. The V call is TRBV7-3, the J call TRBJ1-4; 7 nucleotides align to TRBD1. The CDR3 runs 22 residues. CDR1 and CDR2 from the germline V gene are SGHTA and FQGTGA. J lost 0 bases, V lost 5 bases, and 24 bases had no gene match. Complete variable domain (other parts from reference TRBV7-3 and TRBJ1-4): GAGVSQTPSNKVTEKGKYVELRCDPISGHTALYWYRQSLGQGPEFLIYFQGTGAADDSGLPNDRFFAVRPEGSVSTLKIQRTERGDSAVYLCASSDPWIPGQRYPTTNEKLFFGSGTQLSVL.

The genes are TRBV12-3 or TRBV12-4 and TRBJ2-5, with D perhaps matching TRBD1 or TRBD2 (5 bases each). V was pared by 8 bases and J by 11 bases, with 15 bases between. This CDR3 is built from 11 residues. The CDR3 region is CASQKGTGQYF. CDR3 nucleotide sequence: TGTGCCAGCCAAAAGGGGACGGGTCAGTACTTC.

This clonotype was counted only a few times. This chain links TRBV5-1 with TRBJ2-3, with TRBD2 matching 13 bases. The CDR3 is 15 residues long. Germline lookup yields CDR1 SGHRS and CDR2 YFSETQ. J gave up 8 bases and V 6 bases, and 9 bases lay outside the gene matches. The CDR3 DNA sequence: TGCGCCAGCACCTCAACTAGCGGGGGGGCTGGTACGCAGTATTTT. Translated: CASTSTSGGAGTQYF.

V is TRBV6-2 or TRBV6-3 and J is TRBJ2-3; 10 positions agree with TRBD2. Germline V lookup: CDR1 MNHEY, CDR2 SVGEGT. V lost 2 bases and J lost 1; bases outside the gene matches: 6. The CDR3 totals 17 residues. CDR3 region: CASSYLGLAERTDTQYF. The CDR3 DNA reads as TGTGCCAGCAGTTACCTCGGACTAGCGGAGCGCACAGATACGCAGTATTTT.

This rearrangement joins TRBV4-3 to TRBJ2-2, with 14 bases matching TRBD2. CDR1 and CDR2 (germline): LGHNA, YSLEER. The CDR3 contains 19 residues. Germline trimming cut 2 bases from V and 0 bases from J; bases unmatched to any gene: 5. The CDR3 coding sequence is TGCGCCAGCAGCCAACGACTAGCGGGAGGGCCCTCGAACACCGGGGAGCTGTTTTTT. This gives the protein CASSQRLAGGPSNTGELFF.

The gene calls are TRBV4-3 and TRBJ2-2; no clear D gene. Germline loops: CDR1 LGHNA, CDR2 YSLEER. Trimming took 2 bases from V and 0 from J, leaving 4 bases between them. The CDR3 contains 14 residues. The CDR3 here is CASSQNSNTGELFF. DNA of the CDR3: TGCGCCAGCAGCCAAAACTCGAACACCGGGGAGCTGTTTTTT.

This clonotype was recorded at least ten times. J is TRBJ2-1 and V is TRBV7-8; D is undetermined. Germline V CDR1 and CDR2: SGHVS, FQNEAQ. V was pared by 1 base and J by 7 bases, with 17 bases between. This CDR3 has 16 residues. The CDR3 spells CASSLVLGTANNEQFF. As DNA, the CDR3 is TGTGCCAGCAGCTTAGTGTTGGGAACAGCAAATAATGAGCAGTTCTTC. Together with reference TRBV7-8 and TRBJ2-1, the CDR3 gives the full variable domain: GAGVSQSPRYKVAKRGQDVALRCDPISGHVSLFWYQQALGQGPEFLTYFQNEAQLDKSGLPSDRFFAERPEGSVSTLKIQRTQQEDSAVYLCASSLVLGTANNEQFFGPGTRLTVL.

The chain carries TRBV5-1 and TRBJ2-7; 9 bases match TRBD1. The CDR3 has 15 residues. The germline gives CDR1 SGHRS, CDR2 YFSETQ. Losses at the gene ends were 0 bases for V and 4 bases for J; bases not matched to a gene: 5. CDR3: CASSLATGGLYEQYF. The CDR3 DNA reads TGCGCCAGCAGCTTGGCCACAGGGGGCTTATACGAGCAGTACTTC.

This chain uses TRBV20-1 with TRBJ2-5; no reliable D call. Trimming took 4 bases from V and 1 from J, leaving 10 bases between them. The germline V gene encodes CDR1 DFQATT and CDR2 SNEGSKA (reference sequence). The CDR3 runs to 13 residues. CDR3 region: CSAIPPGQETQYF. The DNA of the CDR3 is TGCAGTGCTATACCTCCAGGCCAAGAGACCCAGTACTTC.

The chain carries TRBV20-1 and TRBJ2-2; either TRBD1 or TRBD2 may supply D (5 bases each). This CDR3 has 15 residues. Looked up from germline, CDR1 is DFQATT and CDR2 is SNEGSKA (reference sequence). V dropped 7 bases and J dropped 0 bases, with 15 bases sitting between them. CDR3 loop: CSVDRDQTNTGELFF. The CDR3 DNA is TGCAGTGTTGACCGGGACCAGACGAACACCGGGGAGCTGTTTTTT.

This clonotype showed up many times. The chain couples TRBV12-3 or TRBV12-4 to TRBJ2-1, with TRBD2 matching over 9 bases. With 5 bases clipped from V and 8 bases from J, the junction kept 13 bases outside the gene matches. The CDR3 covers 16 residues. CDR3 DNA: TGTGCCAGCAGTCCGATATGGCGGGGGGGTCTCGATGAGCAGTTCTTC. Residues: CASSPIWRGGLDEQFF.

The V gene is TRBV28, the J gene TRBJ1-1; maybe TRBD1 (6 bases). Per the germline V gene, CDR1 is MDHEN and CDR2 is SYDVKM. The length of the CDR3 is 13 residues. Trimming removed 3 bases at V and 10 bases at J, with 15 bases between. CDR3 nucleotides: TGTGCCAGCAGTTTTCCAGGGGCCGGTGCAGCTTTCTTT. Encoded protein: CASSFPGAGAAFF.